Presented here are 17 T cell receptor beta chains from one specimen sequenced in a study of blood T cell repertoires in COVID-19 (dated by TCRdb to 2019 to 2021). To prepare the library, the immunoSEQ multiplex PCR assay was applied. TCRdb obtained this table from immuneACCESS and retained in-frame rearrangements with V and J assigned. These tables miss some clones; where compared with another copy, unresolved V genes account for less than half of the shortfall, and the remainder is unexplained. Counted in this sample were 210,000 or so clones; around 80% of them appeared once. The top ten hold roughly 12% of the sample. Sequences were obtained from peripheral blood. The source is a woman between 35 and 50 years old with acute or convalescent COVID-19.

This clone was seen only a few times. V usage is TRBV6-2 or TRBV6-3 and J usage is TRBJ1-5, with a possible D match to TRBD1 (5 bases). Trimming removed 10 bases from V and 5 bases from J, with 18 bases in between. This CDR3 is built from 14 residues. Germline V lookup: CDR1 MNHEY, CDR2 SVGEGT. The chain's CDR3 is CATSPLGADQPQHF. The DNA for the CDR3 is TGTGCCACCAGCCCCTTAGGGGCCGATCAGCCCCAGCATTTT.

On this clone: This same CDR3 is encoded by further DNA sequences in the sample. The chain carries TRBV19 and TRBJ1-5; 11 bases fit TRBD1. Germline assignment: CDR1 LNHDA and CDR2 SQIVND (reference sequence). V lost 10 bases, J lost 4 bases, and 3 bases stayed unmatched. This CDR3 contains 13 residues. CDR3 region: CATGTGGNQPQHF. The CDR3 bases are TGTGCCACCGGGACAGGGGGAAATCAGCCCCAGCATTTT.

With respect to this clone: Likely a read error: the CDR3 ends without its conserved phenylalanine or tryptophan. The limits of the CDR3 on the DNA are not certain, so only TCRdb's listed CDR3 is given. This chain joins TRBV19 and TRBJ1-1; no DNA check was done on the table's D call, TRBD1. The CDR3 has 14 amino acids, counting both end residues. Germline CDR1 and CDR2: LNHDA and SQIVND (reference sequence). CDR3 in amino acids: CASSPPGQSAEFLP.

The chain is built from TRBV25-1 and TRBJ1-5, with 10 bases matching TRBD1. J lost 0 bases, V lost 3 bases, and 8 bases had no gene match. This CDR3 contains 18 residues. Germline V gene sequence: CDR1 MGHDK, CDR2 SYGVNS. The CDR3 coding sequence is TGTGCCAGCAGTGAGGGACAGGGGCCCCACTATAGCAATCAGCCCCAGCATTTT. Protein sequence: CASSEGQGPHYSNQPQHF. Supplemented by reference TRBV25-1 and TRBJ1-5, the full variable domain reads EADIYQTPRYLVIGTGKKITLECSQTMGHDKMYWYQQDPGMELHLIHYSYGVNSTEKGDLSSESTVSRIRTEHFPLTLESARPSHTSQYLCASSEGQGPHYSNQPQHFGDGTRLSIL.

This chain links TRBV4-1 with TRBJ1-2, with 11 positions matching TRBD1. The CDR3 loop spans 16 amino acids. The ends lost 5 bases at V and 2 bases at J; junction bases unmatched: 7. Germline V gene sequence: CDR1 MGHRA, CDR2 YSYEKL. CDR3 region: CASSRTGGEWNYGYTF. DNA of the CDR3: TGCGCCAGCAGCAGGACAGGGGGCGAGTGGAACTATGGCTACACCTTC.

The J gene is TRBJ2-3, the V gene TRBV5-1; D is undetermined. The germline V gene encodes CDR1 SGHRS and CDR2 YFSETQ. V lost 1 base, J lost 0 bases, and 15 bases lay in between. CDR3 length: 17 residues. The CDR3 is CASSLSSAAASTDTQYF. The CDR3 DNA sequence: TGCGCCAGCAGCTTGTCCTCCGCGGCTGCTAGCACAGATACGCAGTATTTT.

This clone was seen a single time. The rearrangement joins TRBV11-2 to TRBJ2-7; the D is unclear. The CDR3 covers 15 residues. V was pared by 2 bases and J by 1 base, with 12 bases between. The germline V gene has CDR1 SGHAT and CDR2 FQNNGV. CDR3 nucleotide sequence: TGTGCCAGCAGCTTACGTACTACCCATTCCTACGAGCAGTACTTC. Translated: CASSLRTTHSYEQYF.

The chain recombines TRBV12-3 or TRBV12-4 with TRBJ1-2; TRBD1 matches 7 bases. The CDR3 totals 13 residues. Losses at the gene ends were 5 bases for V and 5 bases for J; bases not matched to a gene: 5. CDR3 sequence: CASSQDRNYGYTF. CDR3 bases: TGTGCCAGCAGTCAGGACAGGAATTATGGCTACACCTTC.

This chain connects TRBV7-8 to TRBJ2-3; 10 nucleotides agree with TRBD2. CDR1 and CDR2 from the germline V gene are SGHVS and FQNEAQ. Trimming removed 5 bases from V and 5 bases from J; junction bases left unmatched: 16. The CDR3 runs to 18 residues. In DNA form, the CDR3 reads TGTGCCAGCAGCACCCCCCGTCGAGCGGGAGGGCGTGGAGATACGCAGTATTTT. Encoded protein: CASSTPRRAGGRGDTQYF.

The V gene is TRBV2, the J gene TRBJ2-5; 9 bases line up with TRBD1. The trim removed 2 bases at V and 5 bases at J, leaving 9 bases unmatched. The germline V gene encodes CDR1 SNHLY and CDR2 FYNNEI. The CDR3 has 16 residues. The CDR3 coding sequence is TGTGCCAGCAGTGAAAGGACAGGGGCGTTCAGGGAGACCCAGTACTTC. Translating it yields CASSERTGAFRETQYF.

The chain uses TRBV10-1 and TRBJ1-5, with a possible D match to TRBD1 (5 bases). V was clipped by 2 bases and J by 11 bases, with 16 bases between them. This CDR3 has 14 residues. Germline lookup yields CDR1 WNHNN and CDR2 SYGVQD (reference sequence). This CDR3 is CASSEEKGRFSQHF. Here the CDR3 DNA reads TGCGCCAGCAGTGAGGAAAAGGGGAGGTTTTCCCAGCATTTT.

The gene calls are TRBV3-1 (or the pseudogene TRBV3-2) and TRBJ2-3; 12 bases line up with TRBD2. Looked up from germline, CDR1 is LGHDT and CDR2 is YNNKEL (reference sequence). V shed 2 bases and J 5 bases; nucleotides not matched to a gene: 2. The CDR3 loop spans 15 amino acids. CDR3 protein: CASSQTSGRKDTQYF. CDR3 DNA sequence: TGTGCCAGCAGCCAAACTAGCGGGAGGAAAGATACGCAGTATTTT.

The chain combines TRBV6-2 or TRBV6-3 with TRBJ1-2; 7 bases line up with TRBD1. With V trimmed by 2 bases and J by 10 bases, 7 bases remained unmatched. This CDR3 has 13 residues. The germline CDR1 and CDR2 sequences are MNHEY and SVGEGT. The CDR3 nucleotides read TGTGCCAGCAGTTACCTTATGGACAGGACCTACACCTTC. This gives the protein CASSYLMDRTYTF.

This clone has more than one count but fewer than ten. The chain carries TRBV11-2 and TRBJ2-3; tentatively, D is TRBD2 (7 bases). Germline V CDR1 and CDR2: SGHAT, FQNNGV. V lost 4 bases and J 0 bases, leaving 23 bases between the germline ends. The CDR3 length is 19 residues. CDR3 residues: CASSSGRGGGITSTDTQYF. CDR3 coding DNA: TGTGCCAGCAGCTCAGGGCGAGGGGGGGGGATAACTAGCACAGATACGCAGTATTTT. Combining the CDR3 with reference TRBV11-2 and TRBJ2-3 gives the whole variable domain EAGVAQSPRYKIIEKRQSVAFWCNPISGHATLYWYQQILGQGPKLLIQFQNNGVVDDSQLPKDRFSAERLKGVDSTLKIQPAKLEDSAVYLCASSSGRGGGITSTDTQYFGPGTRLTVL.

The chain carries TRBV5-1 and TRBJ2-6, with D maybe TRBD1 (6 bases). V was shortened by 4 bases and J by 2 bases, with 16 bases between the two germline ends. The germline CDR1 and CDR2 sequences are SGHRS and YFSETQ. CDR3 length: 17 amino acids. The CDR3 region is CASSGLTGLTGANVLTF. The CDR3 DNA sequence: TGCGCCAGCAGCGGGCTAACAGGGTTAACTGGGGCCAACGTCCTGACTTTC. Supplemented by reference TRBV5-1 and TRBJ2-6, the full variable domain reads KAGVTQTPRYLIKTRGQQVTLSCSPISGHRSVSWYQQTPGQGLQFLFEYFSETQRNKGNFPGRFSGRQFSNSRSEMNVSTLELGDSALYLCASSGLTGLTGANVLTFGAGSRLTVL.

The chain joins TRBV27 to TRBJ2-2, with 10 bases lining up with TRBD1. The CDR3 is made up of 17 amino acids. Trimming at V came to 0 bases and at J to 4 bases, leaving 5 bases not matched to a gene. Germline V lookup: CDR1 MNHEY, CDR2 SMNVEV (reference sequence). CDR3 loop: CASSLSGDRGFTGELFF. CDR3 nucleotides: TGTGCCAGCAGTTTATCAGGGGACAGGGGTTTCACCGGGGAGCTGTTTTTT.

V gene TRBV7-3 combines with J gene TRBJ2-2; 7 nucleotides agree with TRBD1. The J segment lost 5 bases and the V segment lost 1 base, leaving 10 bases of the junction unmatched. The germline V gene has CDR1 SGHTA and CDR2 FQGTGA. The CDR3 is 17 residues long. CDR3 bases: TGTGCCAGCAGCTTAATCCCGGACAGGTTCAGTACCGGGGAGCTGTTTTTT. Its protein is CASSLIPDRFSTGELFF.